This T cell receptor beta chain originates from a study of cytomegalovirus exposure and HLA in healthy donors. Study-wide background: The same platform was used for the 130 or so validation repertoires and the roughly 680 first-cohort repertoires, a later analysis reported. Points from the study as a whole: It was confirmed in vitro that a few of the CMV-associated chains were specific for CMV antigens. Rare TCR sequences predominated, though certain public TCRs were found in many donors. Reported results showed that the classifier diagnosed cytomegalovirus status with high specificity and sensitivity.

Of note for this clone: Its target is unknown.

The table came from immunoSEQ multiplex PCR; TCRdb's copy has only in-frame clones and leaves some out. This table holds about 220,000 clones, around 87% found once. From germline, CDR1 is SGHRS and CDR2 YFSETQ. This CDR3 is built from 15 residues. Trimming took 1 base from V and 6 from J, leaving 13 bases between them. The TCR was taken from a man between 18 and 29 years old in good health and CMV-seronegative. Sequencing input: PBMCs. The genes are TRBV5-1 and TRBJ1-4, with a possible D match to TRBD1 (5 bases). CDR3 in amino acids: CASSLSLDTDEKLFF. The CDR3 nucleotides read TGCGCCAGCAGCTTGTCCCTGGACACTGATGAAAAACTGTTTTTT.